Described below is a single TCR beta chain sequence and its context. A much bigger clone sits one base away, suggesting this may be a read error. TCR beta cDNA was prepared out of 450 to 500 ng total RNA by means of a constant-region primer. Modified slightly, ARM-PCR produced TCR beta libraries over three nested multiplex PCR rounds. Both of the initial two PCR rounds ran for 10 cycles and employed TRBV1-TRBV30 forward primers alongside a C-beta reverse primer. TCRdb processed the multiplex PCR reads anew with MiXCR; each CDR3 protein has one entry. Here the sample spans tens of thousands of distinct CDR3 sequences, over 60% being singletons. This specimen belongs to a study of tumor-infiltrating lymphocytes in primary liver carcinoma. Germline-derived CDR1 and CDR2 are SEHNR and FQNEAQ (reference sequence). With 5 bases clipped from V and 1 base from J, the junction kept 2 bases outside the gene matches. CDR3 length: 14 residues.

The source material, roughly 18-31 mg of unsorted bulk tissue, was used to co-extract RNA and DNA. Every patient had chronic HBV infection and was treatment-naive. V is TRBV7-9 and J is TRBJ1-5, with TRBD1 identical over 7 bases. Sequencing was carried out using liver tumor tissue from sampling region 4. Subset in this sample: tumor region T4, right-lateral pole. The source of this sequence is a man aged 35 to 55 with primary liver carcinoma and hepatitis B virus infection. This CDR3 is CASSRDRSNQPQHF. The CDR3, as DNA: TGTGCCAGCAGCCGGGACAGAAGCAATCAGCCCCAGCATTTT. Drawing the rest from reference TRBV7-9 and TRBJ1-5, the complete variable domain is DTGVSQNPRHKITKRGQNVTFRCDPISEHNRLYWYRQTLGQGPEFLTYFQNEAQLEKSRLLSDRFSAERPKGSFSTLEIQRTEQGDSAMYLCASSRDRSNQPQHFGDGTRLSIL.